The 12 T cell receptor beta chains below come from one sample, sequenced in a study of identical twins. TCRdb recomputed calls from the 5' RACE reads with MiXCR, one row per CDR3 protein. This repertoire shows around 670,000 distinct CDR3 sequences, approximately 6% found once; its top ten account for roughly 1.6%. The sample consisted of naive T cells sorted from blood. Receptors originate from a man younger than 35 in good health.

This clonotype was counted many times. The CDR3 region has the DNA TGTGCCAGCACAGGCACCGTCTACGAGCAGTACTTC. Protein sequence: CASTGTVYEQYF. The gene calls are TRBV28 and TRBJ2-7; D is unclear. The V end lost 7 bases, the J end lost 3 bases, and 10 bases lay between the germline ends. There are 12 residues in the CDR3. In germline, CDR1 is MDHEN, CDR2 SYDVKM.

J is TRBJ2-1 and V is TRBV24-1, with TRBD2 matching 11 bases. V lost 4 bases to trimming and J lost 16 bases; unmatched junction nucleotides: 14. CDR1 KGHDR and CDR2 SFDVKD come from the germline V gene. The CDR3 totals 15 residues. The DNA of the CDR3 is TGTGCCACCAGTGAGTCTAGCGGGAGGTTGAATGAGCGTTTCTTC. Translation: CATSESSGRLNERFF.

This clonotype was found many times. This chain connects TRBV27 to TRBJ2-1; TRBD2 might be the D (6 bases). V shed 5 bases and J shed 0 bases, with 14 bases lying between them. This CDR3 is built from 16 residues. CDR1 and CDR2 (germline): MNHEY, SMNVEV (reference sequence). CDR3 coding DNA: TGTGCCAGCAGTGTAAGGCGGGGAAACTCCTACAATGAGCAGTTCTTC. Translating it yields CASSVRRGNSYNEQFF.

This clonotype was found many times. The CDR3 coding sequence is TGCAGTGCTGGGGACCCCTACAATGAGCAGTTCTTC. The encoded protein is CSAGDPYNEQFF. The chain has TRBV20-1 and TRBJ2-1; D possibly uses TRBD1 or TRBD2 (5 bases each). The germline V gene encodes CDR1 DFQATT and CDR2 SNEGSKA (reference sequence). Trimming took 5 bases from V and 2 from J, leaving 7 bases between them. The CDR3 totals 12 residues.

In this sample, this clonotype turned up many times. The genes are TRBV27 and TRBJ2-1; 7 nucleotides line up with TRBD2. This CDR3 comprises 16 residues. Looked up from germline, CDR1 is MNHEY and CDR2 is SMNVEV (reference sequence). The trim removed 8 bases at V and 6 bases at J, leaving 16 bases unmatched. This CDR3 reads CASFTVLGRFSNEQFF. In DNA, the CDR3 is TGTGCCAGCTTCACAGTCCTCGGGAGGTTCAGCAATGAGCAGTTCTTC.

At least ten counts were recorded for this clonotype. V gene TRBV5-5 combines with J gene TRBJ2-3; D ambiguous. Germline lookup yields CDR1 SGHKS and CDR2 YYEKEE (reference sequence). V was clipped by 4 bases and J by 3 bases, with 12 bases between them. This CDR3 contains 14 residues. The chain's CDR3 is CASSAEVRTDTQYF. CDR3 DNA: TGTGCCAGCAGCGCGGAAGTCCGGACAGATACGCAGTATTTT.

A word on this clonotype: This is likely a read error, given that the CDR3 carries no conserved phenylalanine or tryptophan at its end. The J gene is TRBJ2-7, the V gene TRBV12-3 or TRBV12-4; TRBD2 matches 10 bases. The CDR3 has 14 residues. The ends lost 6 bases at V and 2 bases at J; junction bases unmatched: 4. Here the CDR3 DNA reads TGTGCCAGCAGCCTCGGACTAGCGGCCTACGAGCAGTACTTG. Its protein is CASSLGLAAYEQYL.

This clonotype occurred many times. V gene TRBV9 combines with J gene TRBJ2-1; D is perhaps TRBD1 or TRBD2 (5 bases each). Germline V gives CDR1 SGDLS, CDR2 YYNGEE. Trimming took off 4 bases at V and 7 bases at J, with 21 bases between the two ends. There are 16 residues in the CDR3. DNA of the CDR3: TGTGCCAGCAGCCCGCTATCACAGGAGGAATCAAATGAGCAGTTCTTC. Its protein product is CASSPLSQEESNEQFF.

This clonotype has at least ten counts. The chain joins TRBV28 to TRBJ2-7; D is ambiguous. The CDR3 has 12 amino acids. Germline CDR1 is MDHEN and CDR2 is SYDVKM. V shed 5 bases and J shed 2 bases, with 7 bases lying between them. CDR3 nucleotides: TGTGCCAGCAGTGATAGAGCCTACGAGCAGTACGTC. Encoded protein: CASSDRAYEQYV.

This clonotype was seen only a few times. The CDR3 spells CASSLRQGTTEAFF. In nucleotides, the CDR3 is TGTGCCAGCAGTCTCCGACAGGGGACAACTGAAGCTTTCTTT. This chain uses TRBV12-3 or TRBV12-4 with TRBJ1-1; 8 positions agree with TRBD1. J lost 5 bases, V lost 5 bases, and 7 bases had no gene match. The CDR3 sequence is 14 residues long.

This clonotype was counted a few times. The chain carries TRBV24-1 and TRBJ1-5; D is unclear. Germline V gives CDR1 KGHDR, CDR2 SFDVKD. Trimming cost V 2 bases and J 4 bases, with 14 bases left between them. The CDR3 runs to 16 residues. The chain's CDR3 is CATSDSSGRLNQPQHF. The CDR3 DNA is TGTGCCACCAGTGATTCATCCGGGAGACTAAATCAGCCCCAGCATTTT.

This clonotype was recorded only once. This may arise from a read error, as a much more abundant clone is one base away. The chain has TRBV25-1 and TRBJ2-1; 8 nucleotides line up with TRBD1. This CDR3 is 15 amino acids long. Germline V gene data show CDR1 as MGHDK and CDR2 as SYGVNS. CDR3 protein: CASSETGQGINEQLF. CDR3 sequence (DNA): TGTGCCAGCAGTGAAACCGGACAGGGAATTAATGAGCAGCTCTTC.